The 29 T cell receptor beta chains listed next were all sequenced from one sample in a study of cytomegalovirus exposure and HLA in healthy donors. Primers: 60 Vbeta forward and 13 Jbeta reverse. The data were produced by immunoSEQ multiplex PCR, yet TCRdb's version contains in-frame clones alone and is incomplete. Of about 83,000 clones listed, 60% to 80% were seen once; the top ten hold almost 8.5%. The sample taken for sequencing was PBMCs. These TCRs come from a man aged 55-75 years in good health and CMV-seronegative.

Here the CDR3 reads CASSPDRAPYEQYF. DNA of the CDR3: TGTGCCAGCTCACCGGACAGGGCCCCCTACGAGCAGTACTTC. The V and J genes are TRBV18 and TRBJ2-7, with TRBD1 matching over 8 bases. V lost 3 bases and J lost 2; bases outside the gene matches: 3. The CDR3 extends over 14 amino acids. From germline, CDR1 is KGHSH and CDR2 LQKENI.

The V and J genes are TRBV5-6 and TRBJ2-7, with 7 positions matching TRBD1. This CDR3 is built from 14 residues. J gave up 6 bases and V 5 bases, and 11 bases lay outside the gene matches. Germline V gene lookup returns CDR1 SGHDT and CDR2 YYEEEE. Here the CDR3 DNA reads TGTGCCAGCAGTAGGCCGGGCAGGGGGTCCGAGCAGTACTTC. It is translated as CASSRPGRGSEQYF.

In its sample, this clone was seen a few times. Other DNA variants within this sample encode the same CDR3. The CDR3 nucleotides read TGTGCCAGCAGTCTCCGACTAGTCACAGATACGCAGTATTTT. Its protein is CASSLRLVTDTQYF. The chain carries TRBV27 and TRBJ2-3; weak D call: TRBD2 (6 bases). Trimming left V 5 bases short and J 2 bases short, with 11 bases between. Germline values: CDR1 MNHEY, CDR2 SMNVEV (reference sequence). This CDR3 is 14 amino acids long.

The rearrangement uses TRBV2 and TRBJ2-7; D is unresolved. V lost 4 bases, J lost 1 base, and 8 bases lay in between. Germline V gene lookup returns CDR1 SNHLY and CDR2 FYNNEI. CDR3 size: 13 residues. The CDR3 DNA follows: TGTGCCAGCAGTGTTATTCCGTCCTACGAGCAGTACTTC. Translating it yields CASSVIPSYEQYF.

This chain connects TRBV5-1 to TRBJ2-2; 9 positions agree with TRBD1. Trimming cost V 4 bases and J 4 bases; bases outside gene matches: 8. There are 16 residues in the CDR3. The germline CDR1 and CDR2 sequences are SGHRS and YFSETQ. The CDR3 nucleotides are TGCGCCAGCAGCAACCGGGACAGGGAGGGCACCGGGGAGCTGTTTTTT. It is translated as CASSNRDREGTGELFF. The whole variable domain, filled in from reference TRBV5-1 and TRBJ2-2, reads KAGVTQTPRYLIKTRGQQVTLSCSPISGHRSVSWYQQTPGQGLQFLFEYFSETQRNKGNFPGRFSGRQFSNSRSEMNVSTLELGDSALYLCASSNRDREGTGELFFGEGSRLTVL.

The rearrangement links TRBV9 to TRBJ2-3; a possible D gene is TRBD1 (8 bases). Germline V gene sequence: CDR1 SGDLS, CDR2 YYNGEE. The CDR3 extends over 15 amino acids. Trimming shortened V by 5 bases and J by 3 bases, and 16 bases separated the two germline ends. CDR3 loop: CASSGGDRRTDTQYF. CDR3 nucleotide sequence: TGTGCCAGCAGTGGGGGGGACAGGAGGACAGATACGCAGTATTTT.

This rearrangement joins TRBV15 to TRBJ2-1; TRBD2 agrees at 11 bases. The germline CDR1 and CDR2 sequences are LNHNV and YYDKDF (reference sequence). The CDR3 is made up of 17 amino acids. V shed 0 bases, J shed 4 bases, and the junction held 5 bases outside the gene matches. DNA for the CDR3: TGTGCCACCAGCAGAGATATTAGCGGGAGGGGATACAATGAGCAGTTCTTC. Amino acids: CATSRDISGRGYNEQFF.

The V and J genes are TRBV9 and TRBJ1-2, with D unresolved. Trimming removed 0 bases at V and 0 bases at J, with 9 bases between. CDR1 SGDLS and CDR2 YYNGEE come from the germline V gene. This CDR3 contains 15 residues. This CDR3 reads CASSVAGTANYGYTF. CDR3 sequence (DNA): TGTGCCAGCAGCGTAGCTGGCACCGCTAACTATGGCTACACCTTC.

This chain links TRBV2 with TRBJ2-3, with D possibly matching TRBD1 (6 bases). The ends were cut back, 5 bases at V and 5 bases at J, with 11 bases in the middle. CDR1 and CDR2 from the germline V gene are SNHLY and FYNNEI. The CDR3 is made up of 13 amino acids. Here the CDR3 DNA reads TGTGCCAGCAGTCAACAGGGACGAGATACGCAGTATTTT. This codes for CASSQQGRDTQYF. The entire variable domain, with the rest obtained from reference TRBV2 and TRBJ2-3, is as follows: EPEVTQTPSHQVTQMGQEVILRCVPISNHLYFYWYRQILGQKVEFLVSFYNNEISEKSEIFDDQFSVERPDGSNFTLKIRSTKLEDSAMYFCASSQQGRDTQYFGPGTRLTVL.

This chain uses TRBV4-2 with TRBJ1-5, with D tentatively TRBD1 (6 bases). The CDR3 totals 16 residues. Trimming took off 0 bases at V and 4 bases at J, with 13 bases between the two ends. Germline lookup yields CDR1 LGHNA and CDR2 YNFKEQ. The CDR3 sequence: CASSQEGGTGNQPQHF. The CDR3 DNA sequence: TGTGCCAGCAGCCAAGAAGGGGGTACGGGGAATCAGCCCCAGCATTTT.

The chain carries TRBV7-8 and TRBJ2-2; no firm D call. Germline CDR1 reads SGHVS; CDR2 reads FQNEAQ. Trimming shortened V by 5 bases and J by 6 bases, and 7 bases separated the two germline ends. CDR3 length: 12 amino acids. The CDR3 DNA is TGTGCCAGCAGCCTGCGAGCCGGGGAGCTGTTTTTT. Protein sequence: CASSLRAGELFF.

The gene calls are TRBV5-6 and TRBJ2-7; 10 nucleotides match TRBD2. V lost 1 base and J lost 7; bases outside the gene matches: 11. Germline assignment: CDR1 SGHDT and CDR2 YYEEEE. The CDR3 length is 16 residues. Here the CDR3 reads CASSLWGAGGPREQYF. DNA of the CDR3: TGTGCCAGCAGCTTGTGGGGAGCGGGAGGGCCGAGGGAGCAGTACTTC.

As regards this clone: One end of the junction fails to match germline, which may point to a read error. This rearrangement joins TRBV7-7 to TRBJ2-5, with D possibly TRBD2 on 6 matching bases. CDR1 and CDR2 from the germline V gene are SSHAT and FNYEAQ (reference sequence). The CDR3 is made up of 15 amino acids. The chain's CDR3 is CASSQLLASQETQYF. The CDR3, as DNA: TGTGCTAGCAGCCAACTCCTAGCGTCTCAAGAGACCCAGTACTTC.

This clone occurred once. The J gene is TRBJ2-2, the V gene TRBV6-1; D perhaps matches TRBD1 (5 bases). Germline lookup yields CDR1 MNHNS and CDR2 SASEGT. The CDR3 has 14 residues. Trimming pared 7 bases from V and 2 bases from J, leaving 11 bases between. The CDR3 loop is CASKGPRNTGELFF. The CDR3 coding sequence is TGTGCCAGCAAGGGGCCAAGAAACACCGGGGAGCTGTTTTTT.

This chain joins TRBV5-1 and TRBJ1-4; D is uncertain. In germline, CDR1 is SGHRS, CDR2 YFSETQ. V lost 0 bases, J lost 8 bases, and 5 bases lay in between. This CDR3 is built from 12 residues. CDR3 nucleotide sequence: TGCGCCAGCAGCTTGGGAGGCGAAAAACTGTTTTTT. Residues: CASSLGGEKLFF.

The CDR3 here is CASSQGLAGNTGELFF. DNA for the CDR3: TGCGCCAGCAGCCAAGGACTAGCGGGGAACACCGGGGAGCTGTTTTTT. The V gene is TRBV4-1, the J gene TRBJ2-2; 10 bases match TRBD2. With 1 base clipped from V and 1 base from J, the junction kept 0 bases outside the gene matches. The CDR3 is made up of 16 amino acids. Germline loops: CDR1 MGHRA, CDR2 YSYEKL.

This rearrangement joins TRBV28 to TRBJ2-7, with 7 bases aligning to TRBD2. Germline V CDR1 and CDR2: MDHEN, SYDVKM. J gave up 1 base and V 3 bases, and 6 bases lay outside the gene matches. The CDR3 length is 15 residues. The chain's CDR3 is CASSFTGRRSYEQYF. The CDR3 coding sequence is TGTGCCAGCAGTTTTACCGGGAGGAGGTCCTACGAGCAGTACTTC.

The J gene is TRBJ2-3, the V gene TRBV7-2, with 8 nucleotides matching TRBD1. This CDR3 region has 13 residues. The V segment lost 1 base and the J segment 6 bases; nucleotides outside the gene matches: 0. Looked up from germline, CDR1 is SGHTA and CDR2 is FQGNSA. CDR3: CASSLDRGDTQYF. The CDR3 DNA follows: TGTGCCAGCAGCTTAGACAGGGGGGATACGCAGTATTTT.

The chain couples TRBV6-1 to TRBJ2-7, with TRBD1 identical over 7 bases. The V segment lost 3 bases and the J segment 9 bases; nucleotides outside the gene matches: 5. CDR1 is MNHNS, CDR2 SASEGT, per germline. The CDR3 length is 12 residues. Here the CDR3 reads CASSDRDRGQYF. CDR3 nucleotides: TGTGCCAGCAGTGACCGGGACAGAGGGCAGTACTTC.

This chain connects TRBV7-2 to TRBJ2-1; 9 bases line up with TRBD2. Germline V lookup: CDR1 SGHTA, CDR2 FQGNSA. V shed 4 bases, J shed 6 bases, and the junction held 13 bases outside the gene matches. The CDR3 has 17 amino acids. CDR3 amino acids: CASSSYSRASGINEQFF. The DNA for the CDR3 is TGTGCCAGCAGCTCTTACTCCCGGGCTAGCGGGATCAATGAGCAGTTCTTC.

This chain connects TRBV27 to TRBJ1-1, with 7 bases matching TRBD1. The trim removed 3 bases at V and 0 bases at J, leaving 1 base unmatched. Germline V gene sequence: CDR1 MNHEY, CDR2 SMNVEV (reference sequence). The CDR3 spans 14 residues. CDR3 residues: CASSLGQMNTEAFF. The CDR3 DNA reads as TGTGCCAGCAGTTTGGGACAGATGAACACTGAAGCTTTCTTT.

V is TRBV29-1 and J is TRBJ1-1, with 12 bases identical to TRBD1. J gave up 2 bases and V 7 bases, and 2 bases lay outside the gene matches. Germline-derived CDR1 and CDR2 are SQVTM and ANQGSEA. The CDR3 loop spans 13 amino acids. The chain's CDR3 is CSAGTGGNTEAFF. Here the CDR3 DNA reads TGCAGCGCCGGGACAGGGGGCAACACTGAAGCTTTCTTT.

The CDR3 sequence: CASSASVNTEAFF. CDR3 nucleotides: TGTGCCAGCAGCGCCTCGGTGAACACTGAAGCTTTCTTT. This sequence joins TRBV9 and TRBJ1-1, with unresolved D. The ends were cut back, 3 bases at V and 0 bases at J, with 6 bases in the middle. CDR1 is SGDLS and CDR2 is YYNGEE in the germline V gene. The CDR3 has 13 residues.

A few counts support this clone. The chain joins TRBV27 to TRBJ2-3; D unclear. The germline CDR1 and CDR2 sequences are MNHEY and SMNVEV (reference sequence). CDR3 length: 12 amino acids. Trimming pared 6 bases from V and 0 bases from J, leaving 4 bases between. The chain's CDR3 is CASRASTDTQYF. The DNA of the CDR3 is TGTGCCAGCAGAGCCAGCACAGATACGCAGTATTTT.

This chain joins TRBV11-2 and TRBJ2-3, with 10 bases that match TRBD2. The germline V gene encodes CDR1 SGHAT and CDR2 FQNNGV. Losses at the gene ends were 5 bases for V and 2 bases for J; bases not matched to a gene: 13. The CDR3 is 18 residues long. In DNA form, the CDR3 reads TGTGCCAGCAGCACGTCTAGCGGGAGTATGCGGAACACAGATACGCAGTATTTT. Its translation is CASSTSSGSMRNTDTQYF.

The V gene is TRBV15, the J gene TRBJ1-1, with D perhaps TRBD1 (6 bases). V was trimmed by 7 bases and J by 4 bases, leaving 13 bases between them. The CDR3 totals 13 residues. Germline V gene sequence: CDR1 LNHNV, CDR2 YYDKDF (reference sequence). CDR3 loop: CATKGTRGTEAFF. The CDR3 region has the DNA TGTGCCACCAAAGGGACACGGGGCACTGAAGCTTTCTTT.

This rearrangement joins TRBV10-3 to TRBJ2-7, with 9 positions matching TRBD1. The CDR3 runs 14 residues. V lost 2 bases, J lost 5 bases, and 4 bases stayed unmatched. Germline V lookup: CDR1 ENHRY, CDR2 SYGVKD. DNA for the CDR3: TGTGCCATCAGTGAGGGACAGGGGAACCACGAGCAGTACTTC. Amino acid sequence: CAISEGQGNHEQYF.

The CDR3 DNA reads TGTGCCAGCAGTTCAGGGCTCTATGAAAAACTGTTTTTT. Protein product: CASSSGLYEKLFF. The V call is TRBV6-1, the J call TRBJ1-4; tentatively, D is TRBD1 (5 bases). V gave up 5 bases and J gave up 6 bases, with 10 bases separating them. This CDR3 is built from 13 residues. CDR1 and CDR2 (germline): MNHNS, SASEGT.

The chain recombines TRBV5-1 with TRBJ2-2; TRBD2 matches 14 bases. CDR3 length: 17 residues. The J segment lost 5 bases and the V segment lost 7 bases, leaving 10 bases of the junction unmatched. Germline CDR1 is SGHRS and CDR2 is YFSETQ. The CDR3 nucleotides read TGCGCCAGCGGGAGGGGACTAGCGGGGGCTCGAACCGGGGAGCTGTTTTTT. Amino acids: CASGRGLAGARTGELFF. Full variable domain (outside the CDR3, taken from reference TRBV5-1 and TRBJ2-2): KAGVTQTPRYLIKTRGQQVTLSCSPISGHRSVSWYQQTPGQGLQFLFEYFSETQRNKGNFPGRFSGRQFSNSRSEMNVSTLELGDSALYLCASGRGLAGARTGELFFGEGSRLTVL.